Sequencing of this T cell receptor (beta chain) was carried out in a study of identical twins. Points from the study as a whole: Beta clonotypes that were abundant in cord blood contained fewer insertions, a pattern absent from memory repertoires.

This clonotype was detected ten times or more. Antigen specificity is unknown. Germline loops: CDR1 SGHRS, CDR2 YFSETQ. V shed 4 bases and J 0 bases; nucleotides not matched to a gene: 4. This CDR3 is 17 amino acids long. Via MiXCR, TCRdb re-called the 5' RACE reads, giving one row per CDR3 protein. The sample lists about 200,000 distinct CDR3 sequences, more than 6.5% occurring once. This sample was also put to use in a study of yellow fever vaccine responses in identical twins.

V gene TRBV5-1 combines with J gene TRBJ2-1, with TRBD2 identical over 13 bases. Sequenced: memory (CD45RO+) T cells sorted from blood. The source is a woman between 18 and 29 years old in good health. The CDR3 sequence is CASSKRTSGSSYNEQFF. CDR3 coding DNA: TGCGCCAGCAGCAAACGGACTAGCGGGAGCTCCTACAATGAGCAGTTCTTC.